The 31 T cell receptor beta chains in this list originate from one sample, sequenced in a study of blood T cell repertoires in COVID-19. Assay: immunoSEQ multiplex PCR; the TCRdb copy retains only in-frame clones and omits some. Here the sample spans a few hundred thousand clones, around 81% being singletons. The sequencing sample was made of PBMCs or T cells enriched from blood (not recorded which). These receptors were collected from a man in his fifties or sixties who had recovered from COVID-19.

The chain has TRBV5-6 and TRBJ2-1; 12 nucleotides line up with TRBD2. Germline trimming cut 5 bases from V and 7 bases from J; bases unmatched to any gene: 16. The CDR3 loop spans 18 amino acids. The V gene's germline CDR1 is SGHDT and CDR2 YYEEEE. This chain's CDR3 is CASSPTSGSGWRRNEQFF. In DNA, the CDR3 is TGTGCCAGCAGTCCGACTAGCGGGAGTGGCTGGAGAAGGAATGAGCAGTTCTTC. The variable domain in full, completed from reference TRBV5-6 and TRBJ2-1, reads DAGVTQSPTHLIKTRGQQVTLRCSPKSGHDTVSWYQQALGQGPQFIFQYYEEEERQRGNFPDRFSGHQFPNYSSELNVNALLLGDSALYLCASSPTSGSGWRRNEQFFGPGTRLTVL.

The rearrangement joins TRBV5-1 to TRBJ1-2; 8 bases match TRBD1. Germline CDR1 and CDR2: SGHRS and YFSETQ. The length of the CDR3 is 16 residues. V trimming: 0 bases; J trimming: 5 bases; junction bases outside the gene matches: 9. Written as DNA, the CDR3 is TGCGCCAGCAGCTTGGAAACGACAGGGGCCAAGTATGGCTACACCTTC. It yields the protein CASSLETTGAKYGYTF.

The rearrangement uses TRBV7-9 and TRBJ1-2; no clear D. This CDR3 has 13 amino acids. From germline, CDR1 is SEHNR and CDR2 FQNEAQ (reference sequence). V was shortened by 4 bases and J by 4 bases, with 10 bases between the two germline ends. DNA of the CDR3: TGTGCCAGCAGCTCTTCTCAGATCTATGGCTACACCTTC. It translates to CASSSSQIYGYTF.

The chain couples TRBV28 to TRBJ1-4; tentative D call: TRBD1 (5 bases). The V gene lost 10 bases and the J gene lost 2 bases, with 17 bases spanning the gap. The CDR3 spans 15 residues. Germline V CDR1 and CDR2: MDHEN, SYDVKM. The CDR3 DNA follows: TGTGCCATCCAGGAAGGGGATTATACTAATGAAAAACTGTTTTTT. Its translation is CAIQEGDYTNEKLFF.

J is TRBJ2-7 and V is TRBV28, with TRBD2 matching 10 bases. This CDR3 spans 15 amino acids. V was clipped by 3 bases and J by 2 bases; unmatched bases: 4. From germline, CDR1 is MDHEN and CDR2 SYDVKM. CDR3 in DNA: TGTGCCAGCAGTTTGGGACTAGCGCAAGCCTACGAGCAGTACTTC. As protein: CASSLGLAQAYEQYF.

The V and J genes are TRBV6-5 and TRBJ2-1; 10 bases are shared with TRBD1. V was pared by 5 bases and J by 7 bases, with 8 bases of the junction left unmatched. This CDR3 contains 15 residues. Germline CDR1 reads MNHEY; CDR2 reads SVGAGI. DNA for the CDR3: TGTGCCAGCAGTCGACAGGGGGCGGAGTGGAATGAGCAGTTCTTC. Protein: CASSRQGAEWNEQFF.

This sequence joins TRBV20-1 and TRBJ2-7; D possibly corresponds to TRBD1 (5 bases). The CDR3 loop spans 11 amino acids. Germline values: CDR1 DFQATT, CDR2 SNEGSKA (reference sequence). Trimming left V 6 bases short and J 7 bases short, with 13 bases between. CDR3 region: CSAPRRGEQYF. DNA for the CDR3: TGCAGTGCCCCTAGAAGGGGTGAGCAGTACTTC.

The rearrangement links TRBV3-1 (or the pseudogene TRBV3-2) to TRBJ1-3; D may be TRBD1 (6 bases). This CDR3 contains 16 residues. With 0 bases removed from V and 9 bases from J, the gap between germline ends came to 18 bases. The germline CDR1 and CDR2 sequences are LGHDT and YNNKEL (reference sequence). CDR3 sequence reads: CASSQDWAGAPSTIYF. Written as DNA, the CDR3 is TGTGCCAGCAGCCAAGATTGGGCAGGGGCTCCTTCCACCATATATTTT.

This chain connects TRBV4-1 to TRBJ1-5; the D is unclear. Germline assignment: CDR1 MGHRA and CDR2 YSYEKL. The CDR3 length is 17 residues. Deletions cut 0 bases from V and 2 bases from J, with 14 bases between. The CDR3 nucleotides are TGCGCCAGCAGCCAAGAGCGGGCAGAGCAAGGCAATCAGCCCCAGCATTTT. Translating it yields CASSQERAEQGNQPQHF.

The chain employs TRBV5-1 and TRBJ1-1; 8 bases are a match to TRBD1. The germline V gene has CDR1 SGHRS and CDR2 YFSETQ. The CDR3 consists of 14 residues. V shed 4 bases and J 6 bases; nucleotides not matched to a gene: 8. CDR3 residues: CASSRDRGVAEAFF. The CDR3 DNA sequence: TGCGCCAGCAGCCGAGACAGGGGAGTTGCTGAAGCTTTCTTT.

The chain has TRBV12-3 or TRBV12-4 and TRBJ1-1; tentatively, D is TRBD1 (5 bases). The CDR3 extends over 12 amino acids. V was trimmed by 7 bases and J by 5 bases, leaving 11 bases between them. This CDR3 reads CASTNGGTEAFF. CDR3 nucleotides: TGTGCCAGCACCAACGGGGGAACTGAAGCTTTCTTT.

Only one count was recorded for this clone. J is TRBJ2-1 and V is TRBV6-4; D is possibly TRBD2 (7 bases). Germline assignment: CDR1 MRHNA and CDR2 SNTAGT. V lost 4 bases to trimming and J lost 8 bases, with 18 bases between them. This CDR3 has 15 amino acids. CDR3 DNA sequence: TGTGCCAGCAGTGGCCTTTGGGGGGGCCGGGATGAGCAGTTCTTC. Protein: CASSGLWGGRDEQFF.

This clone appeared a few times. The chain carries TRBV10-3 and TRBJ1-5; D perhaps matches TRBD1 (6 bases). With 6 bases removed from V and 5 bases from J, the gap between germline ends came to 11 bases. CDR1 and CDR2 from the germline V gene are ENHRY and SYGVKD. CDR3 length equals 13 residues. CDR3 protein: CAISPGTYQPQHF. In nucleotides, the CDR3 is TGTGCCATCAGCCCCGGGACATATCAGCCCCAGCATTTT.

The chain has TRBV11-2 and TRBJ1-2; 10 bases agree with TRBD1. There are 16 residues in the CDR3. The germline CDR1 and CDR2 sequences are SGHAT and FQNNGV. V shed 5 bases and J 7 bases; nucleotides not matched to a gene: 13. CDR3 loop: CASSVRSGTGARGYTF. In DNA form, the CDR3 reads TGTGCCAGCAGCGTCCGATCCGGGACAGGGGCTCGTGGCTACACCTTC.

This rearrangement joins TRBV7-9 to TRBJ2-7; D is unresolved. Deletions cut 5 bases from V and 4 bases from J, with 6 bases between. The CDR3 runs to 11 residues. Germline CDR1 is SEHNR and CDR2 is FQNEAQ (reference sequence). CDR3 residues: CASSHQYEQYF. DNA of the CDR3: TGTGCCAGCAGCCATCAATACGAGCAGTACTTC. The whole variable domain, remainder taken from reference TRBV7-9 and TRBJ2-7, is DTGVSQNPRHKITKRGQNVTFRCDPISEHNRLYWYRQTLGQGPEFLTYFQNEAQLEKSRLLSDRFSAERPKGSFSTLEIQRTEQGDSAMYLCASSHQYEQYFGPGTRLTVT.

The V and J genes are TRBV7-9 and TRBJ2-1, with TRBD2 matching over 12 bases. Unmatched junction bases numbered 3, after V lost 0 bases and J lost 3 bases. The germline V gene has CDR1 SEHNR and CDR2 FQNEAQ (reference sequence). The CDR3 totals 17 residues. CDR3 DNA sequence: TGTGCCAGCAGCTTAGCCGGACTAGCGGGAAGCTACAATGAGCAGTTCTTC. This sequence encodes CASSLAGLAGSYNEQFF.

This chain joins TRBV7-2 and TRBJ1-3; possible D gene TRBD1, 6 bases. CDR1 and CDR2 from the germline V gene are SGHTA and FQGNSA. The V and J ends lost 2 bases and 4 bases respectively, with 15 bases between them. This CDR3 is built from 16 residues. The CDR3 sequence: CASSLKPPGAGNTIYF. The CDR3 bases are TGTGCCAGCAGCTTAAAGCCCCCAGGGGCCGGAAACACCATATATTTT.

The V call is TRBV2, the J call TRBJ2-3, with TRBD2 matching over 8 bases. The CDR3 extends over 15 amino acids. V shed 7 bases, J shed 3 bases, and the junction held 9 bases outside the gene matches. The germline V gene has CDR1 SNHLY and CDR2 FYNNEI. Here the CDR3 reads CASIRRGLETDTQYF. In DNA form, the CDR3 reads TGTGCCAGCATTAGGAGGGGACTAGAAACAGATACGCAGTATTTT.

The chain joins TRBV30 to TRBJ2-3, with D possibly matching TRBD2 (7 bases). Germline V CDR1 and CDR2: GTSNPN, SVGIG (reference sequence). V was cut by 2 bases and J by 0 bases, with 18 bases left in between. CDR3 length: 17 residues. The CDR3 loop is CAWSRGGGPLSTDTQYF. The CDR3 DNA reads TGTGCCTGGAGTAGAGGCGGGGGCCCGCTTAGCACAGATACGCAGTATTTT. The variable domain in full, with the rest retrieved from reference TRBV30 and TRBJ2-3, is SQTIHQWPATLVQPVGSPLSLECTVEGTSNPNLYWYRQAAGRGLQLLFYSVGIGQISSEVPQNLSASRPQDRQFILSSKKLLLSDSGFYLCAWSRGGGPLSTDTQYFGPGTRLTVL.

This clone is a singleton in its sample. The chain has TRBV3-1 (or the pseudogene TRBV3-2) and TRBJ1-1, with D possibly being TRBD1 (6 bases). The CDR3 loop spans 14 amino acids. Germline V lookup: CDR1 LGHDT, CDR2 YNNKEL (reference sequence). Trimming took 8 bases from V and 0 from J, leaving 13 bases between them. CDR3 coding DNA: TGTGCCAGCCGGGGGGGCAGCCTGAACACTGAAGCTTTCTTT. This sequence encodes CASRGGSLNTEAFF.

The rearrangement joins TRBV3-1 (or the pseudogene TRBV3-2) to TRBJ1-5; D gene uncertain. CDR3 length equals 13 residues. Trimming shortened V by 0 bases and J by 8 bases, and 8 bases separated the two germline ends. CDR1 LGHDT and CDR2 YNNKEL come from the germline V gene (reference sequence). The CDR3 here is CASSQDGREPQHF. CDR3 DNA: TGTGCCAGCAGCCAAGATGGGAGGGAGCCCCAGCATTTT.

This chain links TRBV5-6 with TRBJ2-5; no clear D. There are 14 residues in the CDR3. V lost 1 base and J 4 bases, leaving 11 bases between the germline ends. In germline, CDR1 is SGHDT, CDR2 YYEEEE. The CDR3 DNA is TGTGCCAGCAGCTTGCCAACTCGTATAGAGACCCAGTACTTC. It encodes CASSLPTRIETQYF.

The V gene is TRBV6-2 or TRBV6-3, the J gene TRBJ1-5; 7 positions match TRBD1. V dropped 4 bases and J dropped 3; count of bases not matched to a gene: 9. This CDR3 contains 16 residues. Germline CDR1 MNHEY, CDR2 SVGEGT. CDR3 protein: CASSFSTGTINQPQHF. The CDR3 DNA sequence: TGTGCCAGCAGTTTTTCGACAGGGACCATCAATCAGCCCCAGCATTTT.

The J gene is TRBJ1-1, the V gene TRBV6-1; D perhaps matches TRBD1 (6 bases). This CDR3 has 14 residues. Germline CDR1 MNHNS, CDR2 SASEGT. The germline V and J ends were trimmed by 2 bases and 2 bases, with 9 bases remaining between them. The CDR3 DNA is TGTGCCAGCAGTGAAACCAGGGGCAACACTGAAGCTTTCTTT. Protein product: CASSETRGNTEAFF.

The J gene is TRBJ1-2, the V gene TRBV30; D is ambiguous. Per germline, CDR1 GTSNPN and CDR2 SVGIG (reference sequence). This CDR3 is built from 10 residues. Deletions cut 3 bases from V and 6 bases from J, with 5 bases between. CDR3 DNA: TGTGCCTGGAGCCTTAATGGCTACACCTTC. This encodes CAWSLNGYTF.

This CDR3 reads CASSPSVRGPYEQYF. The CDR3 bases are TGTGCCAGCAGCCCCTCAGTGCGGGGGCCCTACGAGCAGTACTTC. The V and J genes are TRBV9 and TRBJ2-7; tentatively, D is TRBD2 (7 bases). This CDR3 contains 15 residues. The V gene lost 4 bases and the J gene lost 2 bases, with 16 bases spanning the gap. Germline V gene lookup returns CDR1 SGDLS and CDR2 YYNGEE.

This chain links TRBV4-1 with TRBJ1-5, with 8 bases that match TRBD1. V lost 1 base and J lost 7; bases outside the gene matches: 6. Germline CDR1 and CDR2: MGHRA and YSYEKL. The CDR3 is 15 amino acids. The CDR3 region has the DNA TGCGCCAGCAGCCAAGCAAACAGGGGGATCCAGCCCCAGCATTTT. Translating it yields CASSQANRGIQPQHF.

CDR3 in DNA: TGTGCCAGCAGCTCGGGACTAGCGGGAGGTTATGAGCAGTTCTTC. It codes for CASSSGLAGGYEQFF. The chain carries TRBV5-6 and TRBJ2-1; 15 bases are shared with TRBD2. Germline loops: CDR1 SGHDT, CDR2 YYEEEE. J gave up 8 bases and V 3 bases, and 3 bases lay outside the gene matches. The CDR3 sequence is 15 residues long.

As concerns this clone: The sample carries other DNA sequences with the same CDR3. The CDR3 protein is CASSLGLQETQYF. The CDR3 coding sequence is TGTGCCAGCAGCTTAGGTCTGCAAGAGACCCAGTACTTC. The chain carries TRBV7-2 and TRBJ2-5, with unresolved D. Germline CDR1 reads SGHTA; CDR2 reads FQGNSA. Deletions cut 1 base from V and 2 bases from J, with 5 bases between. CDR3 length equals 13 residues.

The chain carries TRBV28 and TRBJ1-2; D gene unclear. The CDR3 length is 13 residues. Looked up from germline, CDR1 is MDHEN and CDR2 is SYDVKM. Trimming took off 3 bases at V and 2 bases at J, with 7 bases between the two ends. CDR3 sequence reads: CASSFGLNYGYTF. CDR3 DNA sequence: TGTGCCAGCAGTTTTGGCCTCAACTATGGCTACACCTTC.

The chain links TRBV6-6 to TRBJ2-4; 8 positions match TRBD1. J lost 6 bases, V lost 5 bases, and 0 bases had no gene match. From germline, CDR1 is MNHNY and CDR2 SVGAGI (reference sequence). This CDR3 has 12 residues. The CDR3 sequence is CASSGTGNIQYF. CDR3 sequence (DNA): TGTGCCAGCAGTGGGACAGGAAACATTCAGTACTTC.